The 31 T cell receptor beta chains given below trace back to one sample, sequenced in a study of cytomegalovirus exposure and HLA in healthy donors. In the PCR, 60 Vbeta and 13 Jbeta primers were used. TCRdb keeps only in-frame clones here, not all; method: immunoSEQ multiplex PCR. This table has some 130,000 clones, roughly 78% appearing once. Specimen: PBMCs. The receptors shown here come from a young man in good health.

V gene TRBV5-8 combines with J gene TRBJ2-1, with TRBD1 identical over 9 bases. Germline CDR1 SGHTS, CDR2 YDEGEE. The trim removed 6 bases at V and 4 bases at J, leaving 5 bases unmatched. This CDR3 has 14 amino acids. In DNA form, the CDR3 reads TGTGCCAGCAACATGGGACAGGGTTACAATGAGCAGTTCTTC. It translates to CASNMGQGYNEQFF.

The chain employs TRBV6-5 and TRBJ2-7; 10 bases agree with TRBD2. The CDR3 spans 15 residues. Germline V lookup: CDR1 MNHEY, CDR2 SVGAGI. Trimming cost V 6 bases and J 2 bases; bases outside gene matches: 7. This CDR3 is CASRSLAGGPYEQYF. DNA for the CDR3: TGTGCCAGCAGATCTTTAGCGGGAGGCCCCTACGAGCAGTACTTC.

The chain links TRBV15 to TRBJ2-1; maybe TRBD1 (6 bases). This CDR3 has 13 amino acids. In germline, CDR1 is LNHNV, CDR2 YYDKDF (reference sequence). Trimming shortened V by 3 bases and J by 4 bases, and 7 bases separated the two germline ends. CDR3 amino acids: CATSRGQYNEQFF. The DNA of the CDR3 is TGTGCCACCAGCAGGGGACAATACAATGAGCAGTTCTTC.

The chain couples TRBV27 to TRBJ2-7; D possibly corresponds to TRBD1 (6 bases). Germline CDR1 is MNHEY and CDR2 is SMNVEV (reference sequence). V shed 2 bases and J shed 0 bases, with 14 bases lying between them. This CDR3 contains 16 residues. The CDR3 region is CASSLRQGLLSYEQYF. CDR3 coding DNA: TGTGCCAGCAGTTTAAGGCAGGGGCTTCTCTCCTACGAGCAGTACTTC.

The V and J genes are TRBV7-9 and TRBJ1-5; possibly TRBD1 for D (5 bases). V was shortened by 4 bases and J by 6 bases, with 19 bases between the two germline ends. Germline V gene data show CDR1 as SEHNR and CDR2 as FQNEAQ (reference sequence). This CDR3 spans 16 amino acids. This CDR3 is CASSSREGRSGQPQHF. The CDR3 nucleotides are TGTGCCAGCAGCTCCAGGGAGGGGCGATCGGGTCAGCCCCAGCATTTT.

J is TRBJ2-7 and V is TRBV5-5; D might be TRBD2 (5 bases). This CDR3 spans 15 amino acids. Germline V gene lookup returns CDR1 SGHKS and CDR2 YYEKEE (reference sequence). Trimming cost V 0 bases and J 0 bases, with 10 bases left between them. The CDR3 protein is CASSLAGYSSYEQYF. The CDR3 DNA sequence: TGTGCCAGCAGCTTGGCGGGATATAGCTCCTACGAGCAGTACTTC. Together with reference TRBV5-5 and TRBJ2-7, the CDR3 gives the full variable domain: DAGVTQSPTHLIKTRGQQVTLRCSPISGHKSVSWYQQVLGQGPQFIFQYYEKEERGRGNFPDRFSARQFPNYSSELNVNALLLGDSALYLCASSLAGYSSYEQYFGPGTRLTVT.

The chain uses TRBV19 and TRBJ1-1; no firm D call. Trimming left V 10 bases short and J 4 bases short, with 10 bases between. CDR1 is LNHDA, CDR2 SQIVND, per germline (reference sequence). This CDR3 is built from 11 residues. In DNA, the CDR3 is TGTGCCACCATAGGGAGCACTGAAGCTTTCTTT. Residues: CATIGSTEAFF.

The chain recombines TRBV28 with TRBJ1-1; 7 bases line up with TRBD1. The CDR3 is made up of 15 amino acids. The V gene end was trimmed by 7 bases and the J gene end by 0 bases; junction bases not matched to a gene: 8. Germline V gene sequence: CDR1 MDHEN, CDR2 SYDVKM. The CDR3 region is CASTTWDRLNTEAFF. The CDR3 DNA reads as TGTGCCAGCACCACCTGGGACAGATTGAACACTGAAGCTTTCTTT.

This clone was recorded once. This sequence joins TRBV6-4 and TRBJ2-5; TRBD2 matches at 7 bases. The germline V gene encodes CDR1 MRHNA and CDR2 SNTAGT. The CDR3 contains 16 residues. J lost 5 bases, V lost 3 bases, and 12 bases had no gene match. CDR3 in DNA: TGTGCCAGCAGTGATTACAGCGCGGGAGACCGCGAGACCCAGTACTTC. It encodes CASSDYSAGDRETQYF.

The chain links TRBV18 to TRBJ2-7; 11 nucleotides line up with TRBD2. The CDR3 consists of 15 residues. V gave up 5 bases and J gave up 2 bases; unmatched junction bases: 5. The germline CDR1 and CDR2 sequences are KGHSH and LQKENI. The CDR3 coding sequence is TGTGCCAGCTCAGAGGGGACTAGCGGTGCCTACGAGCAGTACTTC. It translates to CASSEGTSGAYEQYF.

The rearrangement links TRBV2 to TRBJ2-3, with 7 bases identical to TRBD1. Looked up from germline, CDR1 is SNHLY and CDR2 is FYNNEI. The CDR3 sequence is 15 residues long. The V gene end was trimmed by 6 bases and the J gene end by 0 bases; junction bases not matched to a gene: 6. CDR3 in amino acids: CASRLGGRSTDTQYF. The DNA for the CDR3 is TGTGCCAGCAGGTTAGGGGGCCGCAGCACAGATACGCAGTATTTT. Combining the CDR3 with reference TRBV2 and TRBJ2-3 gives the whole variable domain EPEVTQTPSHQVTQMGQEVILRCVPISNHLYFYWYRQILGQKVEFLVSFYNNEISEKSEIFDDQFSVERPDGSNFTLKIRSTKLEDSAMYFCASRLGGRSTDTQYFGPGTRLTVL.

There are a few counts of this clone. At one of its ends the junction is not consistent with the germline gene, which may arise from a read error. The gene calls are TRBV6-1 and TRBJ1-2; D unresolved. CDR1 MNHNS and CDR2 SASEGT come from the germline V gene. CDR3 length equals 10 residues. The CDR3 reads CASSSTLVIF. The CDR3, as DNA: TGTGCCAGCAGTAGTACTCTTGTAATCTTC.

J is TRBJ2-7 and V is TRBV2; 7 positions match TRBD2. CDR1 is SNHLY and CDR2 is FYNNEI in the germline V gene. The ends lost 2 bases at V and 2 bases at J; junction bases unmatched: 9. The CDR3 has 16 amino acids. This CDR3 is CASSEYWASGPYEQYF. In DNA, the CDR3 is TGTGCCAGCAGTGAATATTGGGCTAGCGGTCCCTACGAGCAGTACTTC.

The V gene is TRBV12-5, the J gene TRBJ1-5; D not certain. CDR1 LGHNT and CDR2 FRNRAP come from the germline V gene. The length of the CDR3 is 15 residues. V was cut by 3 bases and J by 2 bases, with 11 bases left in between. CDR3 residues: CASGLKAGGNQPQHF. The CDR3 coding sequence is TGTGCTAGTGGTTTAAAAGCGGGTGGCAATCAGCCCCAGCATTTT.

The V gene is TRBV7-9, the J gene TRBJ1-5; unclear D gene. Germline V gene data show CDR1 as SEHNR and CDR2 as FQNEAQ (reference sequence). The CDR3 consists of 13 residues. V dropped 3 bases and J dropped 4 bases, with 7 bases sitting between them. CDR3 amino acids: CASSFGENQPQHF. The DNA for the CDR3 is TGTGCCAGCAGCTTCGGGGAAAATCAGCCCCAGCATTTT.

The chain links TRBV5-5 to TRBJ1-4, with TRBD1 as a possible D gene (6 bases). V was clipped by 2 bases and J by 7 bases, with 12 bases between them. The CDR3 is 14 amino acids. CDR1 is SGHKS, CDR2 YYEKEE, per germline (reference sequence). CDR3 DNA sequence: TGTGCCAGCAGCTTTGGGGGCTGGGGTGAAAAACTGTTTTTT. Amino acids: CASSFGGWGEKLFF.

Written as DNA, the CDR3 is TGTGCCAGCAGCCCCGGGACTAGCGGGAGGTGGCATGAGCAGTTCTTC. It is translated as CASSPGTSGRWHEQFF. The chain employs TRBV7-3 and TRBJ2-1, with 15 bases identical to TRBD2. This CDR3 comprises 16 residues. V was clipped by 5 bases and J by 8 bases; unmatched bases: 7. Per germline, CDR1 SGHTA and CDR2 FQGTGA.

The V gene is TRBV6-1, the J gene TRBJ1-4, with 7 bases identical to TRBD1. V dropped 2 bases and J dropped 8; count of bases not matched to a gene: 11. The CDR3 extends over 16 amino acids. Germline-derived CDR1 and CDR2 are MNHNS and SASEGT. CDR3 residues: CASSELLGQPSEKLFF. For the CDR3, the DNA is TGTGCCAGCAGTGAACTTTTGGGACAGCCCTCGGAAAAACTGTTTTTT.

This sequence joins TRBV5-1 and TRBJ2-7; 7 bases match TRBD1. Per the germline V gene, CDR1 is SGHRS and CDR2 is YFSETQ. With 4 bases clipped from V and 2 bases from J, the junction kept 9 bases outside the gene matches. This CDR3 has 15 amino acids. The CDR3, as DNA: TGCGCCAGCAGCATGGCCGGGACAGTCACCTACGAGCAGTACTTC. Protein sequence: CASSMAGTVTYEQYF.

This sequence joins TRBV15 and TRBJ2-3; D possibly corresponds to TRBD1 (5 bases). Trimming took off 0 bases at V and 4 bases at J, with 8 bases between the two ends. The CDR3 extends over 14 amino acids. CDR1 and CDR2 (germline): LNHNV, YYDKDF (reference sequence). The CDR3 loop is CATSRDRGPDTQYF. The CDR3 DNA is TGTGCCACCAGCAGAGATAGGGGCCCAGATACGCAGTATTTT.

The chain links TRBV5-1 to TRBJ1-2; TRBD1 is a possible D gene (5 bases). The V gene lost 0 bases and the J gene lost 4 bases, with 7 bases spanning the gap. The CDR3 is made up of 13 amino acids. Germline V gene lookup returns CDR1 SGHRS and CDR2 YFSETQ. CDR3 residues: CASSLEGAYGYTF. The CDR3 DNA reads as TGCGCCAGCAGCTTGGAAGGGGCCTATGGCTACACCTTC.

This clone has only one observation. Other DNA variants within this sample encode the same CDR3. The genes are TRBV7-2 and TRBJ1-1; D gene ambiguous. V lost 4 bases to trimming and J lost 0 bases, with 9 bases between them. This CDR3 is 14 amino acids long. Looked up from germline, CDR1 is SGHTA and CDR2 is FQGNSA. DNA for the CDR3: TGTGCCAGCAGCTCCCACAGCATGAACACTGAAGCTTTCTTT. Protein product: CASSSHSMNTEAFF.

The V gene is TRBV29-1, the J gene TRBJ2-5; TRBD2 is a possible D gene (6 bases). V gave up 4 bases and J gave up 4 bases, with 13 bases separating them. This CDR3 contains 13 residues. CDR1 is SQVTM and CDR2 is ANQGSEA in the germline V gene. The CDR3 bases are TGCAGCGTTGTGATTGTGGGAGGAGAGACCCAGTACTTC. Its protein is CSVVIVGGETQYF.

The chain joins TRBV19 to TRBJ2-7, with 7 bases that match TRBD2. Germline CDR1 and CDR2: LNHDA and SQIVND (reference sequence). V shed 7 bases and J 4 bases; nucleotides not matched to a gene: 7. This CDR3 comprises 13 residues. In nucleotides, the CDR3 is TGTGCCAGTAAGGAGACTAGCAGTTACGAGCAGTACTTC. This encodes CASKETSSYEQYF.

The chain carries TRBV13 and TRBJ2-7, with D perhaps matching TRBD1 (5 bases). The CDR3 has 14 residues. The germline gives CDR1 PRHDT, CDR2 FYEKMQ (reference sequence). With 6 bases removed from V and 5 bases from J, the gap between germline ends came to 17 bases. Here the CDR3 reads CASSTVNRWNEQYF. DNA for the CDR3: TGTGCCAGCAGTACCGTGAACAGGTGGAACGAGCAGTACTTC.

The CDR3 loop is CASSISPGQYNEQFF. The CDR3 nucleotides are TGTGCCAGCAGCATAAGTCCGGGACAGTACAATGAGCAGTTCTTC. This rearrangement joins TRBV7-3 to TRBJ2-1, with 7 bases that match TRBD1. CDR1 and CDR2 (germline): SGHTA, FQGTGA. This CDR3 region has 15 residues. Trimming removed 5 bases from V and 4 bases from J; junction bases left unmatched: 8.

J is TRBJ2-3 and V is TRBV27; D is perhaps TRBD1 (6 bases). Germline CDR1 is MNHEY and CDR2 is SMNVEV (reference sequence). The CDR3 has 17 amino acids. V shed 4 bases and J shed 0 bases, with 17 bases lying between them. CDR3 sequence reads: CASSSSGTPISTDTQYF. The CDR3 DNA follows: TGTGCCAGCAGTTCCTCCGGGACACCTATTAGCACAGATACGCAGTATTTT.

The genes are TRBV7-2 and TRBJ2-1; 11 bases align to TRBD2. J lost 5 bases, V lost 0 bases, and 0 bases had no gene match. The CDR3 totals 15 residues. CDR1 SGHTA and CDR2 FQGNSA come from the germline V gene. In DNA, the CDR3 is TGTGCCAGCAGCTTAGCACTAGCGGGGGACAATGAGCAGTTCTTC. It yields the protein CASSLALAGDNEQFF.

The chain is built from TRBV5-4 and TRBJ1-1; TRBD1 matches at 7 bases. Germline V gene data show CDR1 as SGHNT and CDR2 as YYREEE (reference sequence). CDR3 length: 12 amino acids. The junction had 2 bases not matched to a gene; V was cut back by 3 bases and J by 6 bases. The CDR3 nucleotides are TGTGCCAGCAGCTCCGGGACAGCTGAAGCTTTCTTT. This sequence encodes CASSSGTAEAFF. The variable domain in full, with the rest retrieved from reference TRBV5-4 and TRBJ1-1, is ETGVTQSPTHLIKTRGQQVTLRCSSQSGHNTVSWYQQALGQGPQFIFQYYREEENGRGNFPPRFSGLQFPNYSSELNVNALELDDSALYLCASSSGTAEAFFGQGTRLTVV.

The gene calls are TRBV4-1 and TRBJ2-3; 10 nucleotides agree with TRBD2. This CDR3 is built from 18 residues. Germline loops: CDR1 MGHRA, CDR2 YSYEKL. Trimming at V came to 0 bases and at J to 4 bases, leaving 10 bases not matched to a gene. The CDR3 spells CASSQEAGASGSADTQYF. CDR3 nucleotides: TGCGCCAGCAGCCAAGAGGCGGGGGCTAGCGGGAGCGCAGATACGCAGTATTTT.

The chain employs TRBV19 and TRBJ2-5; D not resolved. The J call could be wrong; TRBJ2-7 is a better fit for the DNA end. The CDR3 runs to 12 residues. Germline assignment: CDR1 LNHDA and CDR2 SQIVND (reference sequence). The CDR3 loop is CASSIGPYEQYF. CDR3 nucleotide sequence: TGTGCCAGTAGTATAGGTCCATACGAGCAGTACTTC.